One and the same sample provided the 5 T cell receptor beta chains below, sequenced in a study of blood T cell repertoires in COVID-19 (dated by TCRdb to about 2020). Library construction relied on the immunoSEQ multiplex PCR assay. Held by TCRdb, this immuneACCESS table contains in-frame sequences only and omits some clones. Under half of the omission traces to an unresolved V gene where checked; the cause of the rest is unknown. The table for this sample lists roughly 200,000 clones; approximately 90% of them were counted only once. The ten largest account for approximately 12% of the sample. What was sequenced was peripheral blood. Every receptor here comes from a woman between 18 and 30 years old who had recovered from COVID-19.

This clone was seen just once. The rearrangement links TRBV4-3 to TRBJ2-5; 7 bases are a match to TRBD2. The V gene's germline CDR1 is LGHNA and CDR2 YSLEER. This CDR3 is 17 amino acids long. The V segment lost 0 bases and the J segment 4 bases; nucleotides outside the gene matches: 11. CDR3: CASSQDDLAGDRETQYF. For the CDR3, the DNA is TGCGCCAGCAGCCAAGACGACTTGGCGGGAGACAGAGAGACCCAGTACTTC.

The genes are TRBV6-5 and TRBJ1-2, with unresolved D. Germline CDR1 is MNHEY and CDR2 is SVGAGI. V lost 10 bases and J lost 4, with 22 bases in between. CDR3 size: 15 residues. CDR3 nucleotides: TGTGCCATAAAAGTGGGCCCAGAGTACGGCTATGGCTACACCTTC. Translating gives CAIKVGPEYGYGYTF.

The rearrangement links TRBV29-1 to TRBJ2-4; a possible D gene is TRBD1 (6 bases). CDR1 is SQVTM and CDR2 is ANQGSEA in the germline V gene. The CDR3 is made up of 11 amino acids. Deletions cut 5 bases from V and 15 bases from J, with 17 bases between. CDR3 sequence reads: CSVLLQGRGYF. The CDR3 DNA reads as TGCAGCGTTCTGCTACAGGGAAGAGGGTACTTC.

This chain links TRBV18 with TRBJ1-4; TRBD1 agrees at 8 bases. V shed 6 bases and J 2 bases; nucleotides not matched to a gene: 5. The germline CDR1 and CDR2 sequences are KGHSH and LQKENI. The CDR3 runs to 15 residues. CDR3 nucleotide sequence: TGTGCCAGCTCTACGCAGGGGGCCACTAATGAAAAACTGTTTTTT. Amino acids: CASSTQGATNEKLFF.

The chain links TRBV7-2 to TRBJ2-1, with 9 bases fitting TRBD1. From germline, CDR1 is SGHTA and CDR2 FQGNSA. The CDR3 spans 17 residues. The V and J ends lost 1 base and 5 bases, in that order; junction bases with no gene match: 9. The CDR3 nucleotides are TGTGCCAGCAGCTTAGTCTCCCTGACAGGGGGGAACAATGAGCAGTTCTTC. This sequence encodes CASSLVSLTGGNNEQFF.